Below are 10 T cell receptor beta chains sequenced from a single sample in a study of cytomegalovirus exposure and HLA in healthy donors. PCR involved 60 Vbeta and 13 Jbeta primers. The table came from immunoSEQ multiplex PCR; TCRdb's copy has only in-frame clones and leaves some out. This sample yields about 110,000 clones, of which around 77% are seen a single time; under 5% belongs to the top ten. The sample comprised PBMCs. Receptors originate from a male donor in good health and CMV-seronegative.

This clone was observed once. CDR3 region: CASSLRTRGNTGELFF. The CDR3 DNA is TGTGCCAGCAGCCTTCGGACTAGAGGAAACACCGGGGAGCTGTTTTTT. The chain has TRBV13 and TRBJ2-2; 7 nucleotides match TRBD2. Germline CDR1 reads PRHDT; CDR2 reads FYEKMQ (reference sequence). The CDR3 totals 16 residues. J was trimmed by 2 bases and V by 5 bases; bases with no gene match: 8.

The rearrangement joins TRBV6-1 to TRBJ1-2, with 7 bases that match TRBD1. From germline, CDR1 is MNHNS and CDR2 SASEGT. This CDR3 has 15 amino acids. V gave up 1 base and J gave up 3 bases; unmatched junction bases: 5. In nucleotides, the CDR3 is TGTGCCAGCAGTGAAGATAGGGACAGTTACTATGGCTACACCTTC. This gives the protein CASSEDRDSYYGYTF.

The chain employs TRBV4-1 and TRBJ2-1; TRBD2 matches 8 bases. Germline V CDR1 and CDR2: MGHRA, YSYEKL. Losses at the gene ends were 0 bases for V and 0 bases for J; bases not matched to a gene: 10. The CDR3 has 19 residues. Here the CDR3 reads CASSQEESGGPFSYNEQFF. In DNA form, the CDR3 reads TGCGCCAGCAGCCAAGAGGAATCGGGGGGGCCGTTCTCCTACAATGAGCAGTTCTTC.

The V gene is TRBV6-5, the J gene TRBJ2-7; weak D call: TRBD2 (6 bases). This CDR3 contains 15 residues. Trimming shortened V by 6 bases and J by 4 bases, and 19 bases separated the two germline ends. The V gene's germline CDR1 is MNHEY and CDR2 SVGAGI. The DNA for the CDR3 is TGTGCCAGCAGGCTGACGGGAGAGAGTTTATACGAGCAGTACTTC. This encodes CASRLTGESLYEQYF.

This clone occurred a few times. V and J are TRBV5-8 and TRBJ2-7, with 9 bases matching TRBD1. The CDR3 sequence is 15 residues long. The J segment lost 1 base and the V segment lost 4 bases, leaving 6 bases of the junction unmatched. Germline-derived CDR1 and CDR2 are SGHTS and YDEGEE. This chain's CDR3 is CASSRTGAASYEQYF. CDR3 bases: TGTGCCAGCAGCCGGACAGGGGCCGCATCCTACGAGCAGTACTTC.

The chain couples TRBV5-6 to TRBJ2-7; no definite D call. This CDR3 is 13 amino acids long. Germline values: CDR1 SGHDT, CDR2 YYEEEE. V dropped 3 bases and J dropped 3 bases, with 10 bases sitting between them. The CDR3 sequence is CASSSFSYYEQYF. The CDR3 region has the DNA TGTGCCAGCAGCTCTTTTTCCTACTACGAGCAGTACTTC. Full variable domain (outside the CDR3, taken from reference TRBV5-6 and TRBJ2-7): DAGVTQSPTHLIKTRGQQVTLRCSPKSGHDTVSWYQQALGQGPQFIFQYYEEEERQRGNFPDRFSGHQFPNYSSELNVNALLLGDSALYLCASSSFSYYEQYFGPGTRLTVT.

This clone was observed once. The V and J genes are TRBV14 and TRBJ1-2; weak D call: TRBD1 (5 bases). The V gene's germline CDR1 is SGHDN and CDR2 FVKESK. V lost 0 bases and J 6 bases, leaving 8 bases between the germline ends. The CDR3 has 13 residues. CDR3 in DNA: TGTGCCAGCAGCCAAGAGGGACTTCATGGCTACACCTTC. It translates to CASSQEGLHGYTF.

J is TRBJ1-1 and V is TRBV9, with D unclear. The CDR3 contains 13 residues. Trimming stripped 1 base from V and 1 base from J, with 5 bases between. Germline V lookup: CDR1 SGDLS, CDR2 YYNGEE. The CDR3 region is CASSVNTNTEAFF. The DNA for the CDR3 is TGTGCCAGCAGCGTAAACACGAACACTGAAGCTTTCTTT.

V gene TRBV29-1 combines with J gene TRBJ2-3, with 11 bases that match TRBD1. This CDR3 has 13 residues. Germline lookup yields CDR1 SQVTM and CDR2 ANQGSEA. The ends lost 7 bases at V and 11 bases at J; junction bases unmatched: 11. CDR3: CSAGGTGGELQYF. CDR3 nucleotide sequence: TGCAGCGCCGGAGGGACAGGGGGGGAACTGCAGTATTTT.

The chain combines TRBV9 with TRBJ2-2; 7 bases match TRBD1. This CDR3 is built from 14 residues. CDR1 SGDLS and CDR2 YYNGEE come from the germline V gene. After removal of 2 bases from V and 4 bases from J, the junction contained 2 bases not matched to a gene. The CDR3 protein is CASSVAGGTGELFF. The CDR3 nucleotides read TGTGCCAGCAGCGTCGCAGGGGGCACCGGGGAGCTGTTTTTT. The whole variable domain, remainder taken from reference TRBV9 and TRBJ2-2, is DSGVTQTPKHLITATGQRVTLRCSPRSGDLSVYWYQQSLDQGLQFLIQYYNGEERAKGNILERFSAQQFPDLHSELNLSSLELGDSALYFCASSVAGGTGELFFGEGSRLTVL.